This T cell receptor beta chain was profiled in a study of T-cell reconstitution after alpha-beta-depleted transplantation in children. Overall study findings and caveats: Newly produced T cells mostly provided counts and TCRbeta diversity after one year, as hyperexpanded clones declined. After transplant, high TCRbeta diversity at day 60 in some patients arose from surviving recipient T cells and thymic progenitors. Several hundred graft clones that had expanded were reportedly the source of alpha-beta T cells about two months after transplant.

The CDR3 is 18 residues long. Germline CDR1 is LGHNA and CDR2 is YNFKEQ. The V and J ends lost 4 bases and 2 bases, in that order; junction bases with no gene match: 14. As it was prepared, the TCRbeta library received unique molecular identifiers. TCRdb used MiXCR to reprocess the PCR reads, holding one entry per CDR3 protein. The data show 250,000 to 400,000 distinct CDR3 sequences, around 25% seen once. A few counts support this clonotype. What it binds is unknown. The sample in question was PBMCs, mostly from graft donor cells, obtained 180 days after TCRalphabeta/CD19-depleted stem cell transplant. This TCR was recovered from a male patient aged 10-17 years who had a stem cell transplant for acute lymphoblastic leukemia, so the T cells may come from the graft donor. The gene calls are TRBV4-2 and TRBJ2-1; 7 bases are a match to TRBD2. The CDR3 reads CASSPRDYPFSTYNEQFF. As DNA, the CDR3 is TGTGCCAGCAGCCCACGGGACTACCCCTTTTCAACCTACAATGAGCAGTTCTTC.